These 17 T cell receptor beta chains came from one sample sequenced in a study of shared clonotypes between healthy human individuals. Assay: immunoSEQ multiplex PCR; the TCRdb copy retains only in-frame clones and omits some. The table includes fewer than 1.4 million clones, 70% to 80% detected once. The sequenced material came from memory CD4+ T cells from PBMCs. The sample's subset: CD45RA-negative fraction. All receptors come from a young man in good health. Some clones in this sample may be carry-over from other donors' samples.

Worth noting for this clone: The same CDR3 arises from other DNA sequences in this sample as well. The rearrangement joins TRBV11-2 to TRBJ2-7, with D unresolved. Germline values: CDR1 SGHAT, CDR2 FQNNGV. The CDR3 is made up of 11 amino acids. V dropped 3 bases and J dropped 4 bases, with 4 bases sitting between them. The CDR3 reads CASSFLYEQYF. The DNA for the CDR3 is TGTGCCAGCAGCTTTTTATACGAGCAGTACTTC.

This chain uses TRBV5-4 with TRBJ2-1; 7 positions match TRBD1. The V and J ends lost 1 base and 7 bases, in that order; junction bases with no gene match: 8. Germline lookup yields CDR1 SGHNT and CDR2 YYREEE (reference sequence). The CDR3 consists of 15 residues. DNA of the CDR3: TGTGCCAGCAGCTTGCGGCAGGGGGTTCGGAATGAGCAGTTCTTC. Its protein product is CASSLRQGVRNEQFF.

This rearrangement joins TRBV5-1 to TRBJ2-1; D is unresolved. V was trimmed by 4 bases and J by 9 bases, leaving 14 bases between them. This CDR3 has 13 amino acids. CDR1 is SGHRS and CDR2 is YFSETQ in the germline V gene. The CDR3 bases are TGCGCCAGCAGCCCGCCCCAGGATTCTGAGCAGTTCTTC. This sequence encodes CASSPPQDSEQFF. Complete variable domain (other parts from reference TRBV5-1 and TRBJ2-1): KAGVTQTPRYLIKTRGQQVTLSCSPISGHRSVSWYQQTPGQGLQFLFEYFSETQRNKGNFPGRFSGRQFSNSRSEMNVSTLELGDSALYLCASSPPQDSEQFFGPGTRLTVL.

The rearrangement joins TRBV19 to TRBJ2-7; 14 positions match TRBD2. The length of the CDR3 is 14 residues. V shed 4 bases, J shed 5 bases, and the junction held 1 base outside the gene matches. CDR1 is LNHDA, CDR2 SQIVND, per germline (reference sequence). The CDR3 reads CASSRLAGGDEQYF. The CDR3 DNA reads TGTGCCAGTAGTAGACTAGCGGGAGGGGACGAGCAGTACTTC. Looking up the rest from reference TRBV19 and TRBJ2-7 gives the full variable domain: DGGITQSPKYLFRKEGQNVTLSCEQNLNHDAMYWYRQDPGQGLRLIYYSQIVNDFQKGDIAEGYSVSREKKESFPLTVTSAQKNPTAFYLCASSRLAGGDEQYFGPGTRLTVT.

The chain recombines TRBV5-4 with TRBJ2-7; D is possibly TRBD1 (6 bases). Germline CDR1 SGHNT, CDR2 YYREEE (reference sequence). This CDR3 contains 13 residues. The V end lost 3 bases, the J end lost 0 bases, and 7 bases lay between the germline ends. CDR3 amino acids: CASSWGHSYEQYF. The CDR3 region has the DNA TGTGCCAGCAGCTGGGGACACTCCTACGAGCAGTACTTC.

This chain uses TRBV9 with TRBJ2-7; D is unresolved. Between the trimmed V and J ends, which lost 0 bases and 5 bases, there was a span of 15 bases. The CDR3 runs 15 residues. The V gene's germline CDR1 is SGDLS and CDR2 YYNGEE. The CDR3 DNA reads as TGTGCCAGCAGCGTAGAGGGTGGCGAAGTCCACGAGCAGTACTTC. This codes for CASSVEGGEVHEQYF.

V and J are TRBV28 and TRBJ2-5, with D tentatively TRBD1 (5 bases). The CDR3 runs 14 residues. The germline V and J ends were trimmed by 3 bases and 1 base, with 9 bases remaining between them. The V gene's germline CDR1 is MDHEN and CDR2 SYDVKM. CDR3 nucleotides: TGTGCCAGCAGTTTCGGGCAGGGCCAAGAGACCCAGTACTTC. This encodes CASSFGQGQETQYF.

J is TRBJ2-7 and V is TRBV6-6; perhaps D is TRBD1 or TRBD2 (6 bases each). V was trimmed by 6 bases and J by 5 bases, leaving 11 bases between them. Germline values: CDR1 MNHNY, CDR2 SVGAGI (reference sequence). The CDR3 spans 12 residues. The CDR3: CASRGGTNEQYF. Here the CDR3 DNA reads TGTGCCAGCAGAGGGGGGACAAACGAGCAGTACTTC.

CDR3 protein: CSAGANEKLFF. CDR3 coding DNA: TGCAGCGCCGGGGCTAATGAAAAACTGTTTTTT. J is TRBJ1-4 and V is TRBV29-1; no clear D. Deletions cut 7 bases from V and 3 bases from J, with 6 bases between. Looked up from germline, CDR1 is SQVTM and CDR2 is ANQGSEA. The CDR3 is 11 amino acids.

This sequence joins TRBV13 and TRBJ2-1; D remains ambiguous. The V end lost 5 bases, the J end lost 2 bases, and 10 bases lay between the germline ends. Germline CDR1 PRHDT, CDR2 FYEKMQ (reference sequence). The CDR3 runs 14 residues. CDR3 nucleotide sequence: TGTGCCAGCAGCCGCCTAGTGCCCTACAATGAGCAGTTCTTC. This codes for CASSRLVPYNEQFF. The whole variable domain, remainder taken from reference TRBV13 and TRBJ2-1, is AAGVIQSPRHLIKEKRETATLKCYPIPRHDTVYWYQQGPGQDPQFLISFYEKMQSDKGSIPDRFSAQQFSDYHSELNMSSLELGDSALYFCASSRLVPYNEQFFGPGTRLTVL.

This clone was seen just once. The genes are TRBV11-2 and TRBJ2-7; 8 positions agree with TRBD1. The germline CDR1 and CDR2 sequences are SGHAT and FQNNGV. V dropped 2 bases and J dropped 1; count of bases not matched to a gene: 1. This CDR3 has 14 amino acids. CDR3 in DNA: TGTGCCAGCAGCTTAAACAGGGGGTCCTACGAGCAGTACTTC. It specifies CASSLNRGSYEQYF.

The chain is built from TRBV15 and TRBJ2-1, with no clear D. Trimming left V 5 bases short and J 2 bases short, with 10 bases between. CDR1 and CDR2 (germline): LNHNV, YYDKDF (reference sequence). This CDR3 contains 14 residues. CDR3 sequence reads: CATSRKRTYNEQFF. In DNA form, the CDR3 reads TGTGCCACCAGCCGGAAGAGAACCTACAATGAGCAGTTCTTC.

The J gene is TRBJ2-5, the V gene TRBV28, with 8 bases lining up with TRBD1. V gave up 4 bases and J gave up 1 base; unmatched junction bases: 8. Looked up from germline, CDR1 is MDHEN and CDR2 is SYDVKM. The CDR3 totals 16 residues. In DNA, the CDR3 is TGTGCCAGCAGTTCTCTCGGACAGGGCGGCCAAGAGACCCAGTACTTC. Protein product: CASSSLGQGGQETQYF. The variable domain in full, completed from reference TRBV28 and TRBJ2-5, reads DVKVTQSSRYLVKRTGEKVFLECVQDMDHENMFWYRQDPGLGLRLIYFSYDVKMKEKGDIPEGYSVSREKKERFSLILESASTNQTSMYLCASSSLGQGGQETQYFGPGTRLLVL.

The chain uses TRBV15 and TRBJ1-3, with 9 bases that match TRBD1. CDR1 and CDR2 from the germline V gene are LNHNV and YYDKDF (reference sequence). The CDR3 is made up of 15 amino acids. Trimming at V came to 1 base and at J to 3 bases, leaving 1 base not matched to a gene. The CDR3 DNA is TGTGCCACCAGCAGAGGACAGGGGGGTGGAAACACCATATATTTT. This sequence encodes CATSRGQGGGNTIYF.

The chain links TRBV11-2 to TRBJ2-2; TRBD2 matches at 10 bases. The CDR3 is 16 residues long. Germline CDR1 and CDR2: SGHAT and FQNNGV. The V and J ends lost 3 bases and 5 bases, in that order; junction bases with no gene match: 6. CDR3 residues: CASSFSSGRRTGELFF. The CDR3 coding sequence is TGTGCCAGCAGCTTCAGTAGCGGGAGGCGTACCGGGGAGCTGTTTTTT. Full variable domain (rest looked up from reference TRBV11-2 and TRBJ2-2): EAGVAQSPRYKIIEKRQSVAFWCNPISGHATLYWYQQILGQGPKLLIQFQNNGVVDDSQLPKDRFSAERLKGVDSTLKIQPAKLEDSAVYLCASSFSSGRRTGELFFGEGSRLTVL.

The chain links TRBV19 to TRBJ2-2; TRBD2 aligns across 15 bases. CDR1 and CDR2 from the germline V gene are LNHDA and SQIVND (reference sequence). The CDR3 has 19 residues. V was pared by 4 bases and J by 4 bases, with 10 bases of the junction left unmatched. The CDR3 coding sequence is TGTGCCAGTAGTACCAGGACTAGCGGGAGGGCCCGGGGCACCGGGGAGCTGTTTTTT. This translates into CASSTRTSGRARGTGELFF.

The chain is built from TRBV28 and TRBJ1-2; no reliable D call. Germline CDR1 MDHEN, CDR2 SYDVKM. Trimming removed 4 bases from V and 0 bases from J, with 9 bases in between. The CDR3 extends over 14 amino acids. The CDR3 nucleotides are TGTGCCAGCAGTTCGGCAGGACCTAACTATGGCTACACCTTC. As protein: CASSSAGPNYGYTF.